Listed below are T cell receptor beta chains from one sample, sequenced in a study of blood T cell repertoires in COVID-19. Profiling relied on immunoSEQ multiplex PCR, and the TCRdb table lists in-frame clones only, not all of them. The sample shows 400,000 to 450,000 clones, 90% of them seen only once. Material for sequencing was PBMCs or T cells enriched from blood (not recorded which). All receptors derive from a man aged 18 to 29 who had recovered from COVID-19. Both conserved end residues are part of each CDR3. The order of the fields is clone size, V gene, D gene, J gene, CDR3 DNA, CDR3 protein. D genes are given only for firm matches. Where a row states a size, it is once, few, many or the class of an expanded clone; other rows omit it.

clone size: few; V gene: TRBV27; D gene: -; J gene: TRBJ1-5; CDR3 DNA: TGTGCCAGCAGTTTATCGGCCCCGCCGAAGCCCCAGCATTTT; CDR3 protein: CASSLSAPPKPQHF
clone size: -; V gene: TRBV2; D gene: -; J gene: TRBJ1-1; CDR3 DNA: TGTGCCAGCAGCGACCCCCTCTTGCAGGTCAACACTGAAGCTTTCTTT; CDR3 protein: CASSDPLLQVNTEAFF
clone size: -; V gene: TRBV10-1; D gene: TRBD1; J gene: TRBJ1-2; CDR3 DNA: TGCGCCAGCAGTTTAAGACGGGACAGGGGGCGTTTCCTGGACTATGGCTACACCTTC; CDR3 protein: CASSLRRDRGRFLDYGYTF
clone size: -; V gene: TRBV9; D gene: -; J gene: TRBJ2-4; CDR3 DNA: TGTGCCAGCAGCGCGTCTGGGCAATCCCAGGGGCACATTCAGTACTTC; CDR3 protein: CASSASGQSQGHIQYF
clone size: -; V gene: TRBV30; D gene: -; J gene: TRBJ1-6; CDR3 DNA: TGTGCCTGGAGTGCCCACAATAATTCACCCCTCCACTTT; CDR3 protein: CAWSAHNNSPLHF
clone size: -; V gene: TRBV6-1; D gene: -; J gene: TRBJ2-2; CDR3 DNA: TGTGCCAGCAGTGAAAATAGGCAGGGTATCGGGGAGCTGTTTTTT; CDR3 protein: CASSENRQGIGELFF
clone size: -; V gene: TRBV3-1/TRBV3-2; D gene: TRBD2; J gene: TRBJ2-1; CDR3 DNA: TGTGCCAGCAGCCAAGAATTTCTAGCGGGGGACAATGAGCAGTTCTTC; CDR3 protein: CASSQEFLAGDNEQFF
clone size: -; V gene: TRBV28; D gene: TRBD2; J gene: TRBJ2-3; CDR3 DNA: TGTGCCAGCAGTAGGACTAGCGGGAGGGGGATCACAGATACGCAGTATTTT; CDR3 protein: CASSRTSGRGITDTQYF
clone size: -; V gene: TRBV28; D gene: -; J gene: TRBJ2-6; CDR3 DNA: TGTGCCAGCGGTCACCAGGGGGGAAGGACTGGGGCCAACGTCCTGACTTTC; CDR3 protein: CASGHQGGRTGANVLTF
clone size: once; V gene: TRBV15; D gene: -; J gene: TRBJ1-2; CDR3 DNA: TGTGCCACCAGCAGGGCGGGACCCACACACTTC; CDR3 protein: CATSRAGPTHF
clone size: -; V gene: TRBV6-5; D gene: -; J gene: TRBJ1-5; CDR3 DNA: TGTGCCAGCGGCAACAGGAATTTCAATCAGCCCCAGCATTTT; CDR3 protein: CASGNRNFNQPQHF
clone size: -; V gene: TRBV9; D gene: TRBD2; J gene: TRBJ2-7; CDR3 DNA: TGTGCCAGCAGCACGGGGACTAGCGGGGCTTCCTACGAGCAGTACTTC; CDR3 protein: CASSTGTSGASYEQYF
clone size: -; V gene: TRBV5-8; D gene: -; J gene: TRBJ1-2; CDR3 DNA: TGTGCCAGCAGCTTGGTTTATAACTATGGCTACACCTTC; CDR3 protein: CASSLVYNYGYTF
clone size: -; V gene: TRBV10-3; D gene: -; J gene: TRBJ2-7; CDR3 DNA: TGTGCCATCGGGGCCGTACAGGGCTTGTACGAGCAGTACTTC; CDR3 protein: CAIGAVQGLYEQYF
clone size: -; V gene: TRBV5-1; D gene: -; J gene: TRBJ2-1; CDR3 DNA: TGCGCCAGCAGCTTGGGTAGCCCCTACAATGAGCAGTTCTTC; CDR3 protein: CASSLGSPYNEQFF
clone size: -; V gene: TRBV2; D gene: TRBD1; J gene: TRBJ2-6; CDR3 DNA: TGTGCCAGCAGGTACAGGGGCTCGATGCCTGGGGCCAACGTCCTGACTTTC; CDR3 protein: CASRYRGSMPGANVLTF
clone size: few; V gene: TRBV20-1; D gene: -; J gene: TRBJ1-5; CDR3 DNA: TGCAGTGCTAGTCCAGGGGTGGCTCAGCCCCAGCATTTT; CDR3 protein: CSASPGVAQPQHF
clone size: -; V gene: TRBV7-8; D gene: -; J gene: TRBJ1-6; CDR3 DNA: TGTGCCAGCAGCTTAGGGGGAGGTAATAATTCACCCCTCCACTTT; CDR3 protein: CASSLGGGNNSPLHF
clone size: -; V gene: TRBV20-1; D gene: TRBD2; J gene: TRBJ2-3; CDR3 DNA: TGCAGTCACTATAGCGGGATAACGCAGTATTTT; CDR3 protein: CSHYSGITQYF
clone size: -; V gene: TRBV5-1; D gene: TRBD1; J gene: TRBJ2-2; CDR3 DNA: TGCGCCAGCAGCTACCAGAGACAGGGGGCGGTTTTAGGGAACACCGGGGAGCTGTTTTTT; CDR3 protein: CASSYQRQGAVLGNTGELFF
clone size: -; V gene: TRBV9; D gene: TRBD1; J gene: TRBJ1-2; CDR3 DNA: TGTGCCAGCAGCGTTAGGACAGGCCATGGCTACACCTTC; CDR3 protein: CASSVRTGHGYTF
clone size: -; V gene: TRBV7-6; D gene: -; J gene: TRBJ1-5; CDR3 DNA: TGTGCCAGCAGCCCACTGGCCGGGATAAATCAGCCCCAGCATTTT; CDR3 protein: CASSPLAGINQPQHF
clone size: -; V gene: TRBV5-1; D gene: TRBD1; J gene: TRBJ2-1; CDR3 DNA: TGCGCCAGCACAGCCAACCCGGGACAGGGACGCAATGAGCAGTTCTTC; CDR3 protein: CASTANPGQGRNEQFF
clone size: -; V gene: TRBV20-1; D gene: -; J gene: TRBJ1-2; CDR3 DNA: TGCAGTGCCCAACAGGGAAGCGGCTACACCTTC; CDR3 protein: CSAQQGSGYTF
clone size: few; V gene: TRBV11-2; D gene: -; J gene: TRBJ2-3; CDR3 DNA: TGTGCCAGCAGCTTAAGCAGGGTTGGAGATACGCAGTATTTT; CDR3 protein: CASSLSRVGDTQYF
clone size: -; V gene: TRBV7-3; D gene: -; J gene: TRBJ1-1; CDR3 DNA: TGTGCCAGCAGCTTACAACAGCCCTACCCGAACACTGAAGCTTTCTTT; CDR3 protein: CASSLQQPYPNTEAFF
clone size: few; V gene: TRBV25-1; D gene: -; J gene: TRBJ2-7; CDR3 DNA: TGTGCCAGCAGTGAATACGGGGGCTCCTACGAGCAGTACTTC; CDR3 protein: CASSEYGGSYEQYF
clone size: -; V gene: TRBV2; D gene: -; J gene: TRBJ1-4; CDR3 DNA: TGTGCCAGCAGTGAAGGAAGGGGGAGCTTCCTAGTAAGTGAAAAACTGTTTTTT; CDR3 protein: CASSEGRGSFLVSEKLFF
clone size: -; V gene: TRBV7-9; D gene: -; J gene: TRBJ2-5; CDR3 DNA: TGTGCCAGCAGCCCCCGGCTGGAGGAAGAGACCCAGTACTTC; CDR3 protein: CASSPRLEEETQYF
clone size: -; V gene: TRBV2; D gene: TRBD1; J gene: TRBJ1-2; CDR3 DNA: TGTGCCAGCAGTTTGACAGGGGGGGATGGCTACACCTTC; CDR3 protein: CASSLTGGDGYTF
clone size: -; V gene: TRBV11-2; D gene: -; J gene: TRBJ1-5; CDR3 DNA: TGTGCCAGCAGCTTAGCTCCCGGGGTGCAGCCCCAGCATTTT; CDR3 protein: CASSLAPGVQPQHF
clone size: few; V gene: TRBV18; D gene: -; J gene: TRBJ1-1; CDR3 DNA: TGTGCCAGCTCACCAGAGCGGAACACTGAAGCTTTCTTT; CDR3 protein: CASSPERNTEAFF
clone size: few; V gene: TRBV20-1; D gene: TRBD1; J gene: TRBJ1-2; CDR3 DNA: TGCTTGCGCGCCAGGGGGGATGGCTACACCTTC; CDR3 protein: CLRARGDGYTF
clone size: -; V gene: TRBV27; D gene: -; J gene: TRBJ2-3; CDR3 DNA: TGTGCCAGCAGTGTTGGGGTCGGGGGGCTTTTAGATACGCAGTATTTT; CDR3 protein: CASSVGVGGLLDTQYF
clone size: once; V gene: TRBV2; D gene: -; J gene: TRBJ1-2; CDR3 DNA: TGTGCCAGCAGTGAACGGGGGATGGAGGCCCAGGAAGGCTACACCTTC; CDR3 protein: CASSERGMEAQEGYTF
clone size: -; V gene: TRBV9; D gene: TRBD1; J gene: TRBJ2-4; CDR3 DNA: TGTGCCAGCAGCGTAGTTGGGGACAGGGACATTCAGTACTTC; CDR3 protein: CASSVVGDRDIQYF
clone size: -; V gene: TRBV9; D gene: TRBD1; J gene: TRBJ1-2; CDR3 DNA: TGTGCCAGCAGCGTCGACAGGGGGAACTATGGCTACACCTTC; CDR3 protein: CASSVDRGNYGYTF
clone size: -; V gene: TRBV7-2; D gene: TRBD2; J gene: TRBJ2-1; CDR3 DNA: TGTGCCAGCAGCTTCTTAGCGGGGGGGCGGGAGCCCTCCTACAATGAGCAGTTCTTC; CDR3 protein: CASSFLAGGREPSYNEQFF
clone size: -; V gene: TRBV10-3; D gene: -; J gene: TRBJ2-7; CDR3 DNA: TGTGCCATCAGTGAGTCGAACGGTGGCTACGAGCAGTACTTC; CDR3 protein: CAISESNGGYEQYF
clone size: -; V gene: TRBV4-1; D gene: -; J gene: TRBJ2-7; CDR3 DNA: TGCGCCAGCAGCCAAGAGCAACACATATACGAGCAGTACTTC; CDR3 protein: CASSQEQHIYEQYF
clone size: -; V gene: TRBV27; D gene: -; J gene: TRBJ1-1; CDR3 DNA: TGTGCCAGCAGTACGAATTGGGACATGGAAGCTTTCTTT; CDR3 protein: CASSTNWDMEAFF
clone size: -; V gene: TRBV18; D gene: -; J gene: TRBJ1-2; CDR3 DNA: TGTGCCAGCTCACCATTGCGGGAAGCTAACTATGGCTACACCTTC; CDR3 protein: CASSPLREANYGYTF
clone size: -; V gene: TRBV10-1; D gene: TRBD1; J gene: TRBJ2-7; CDR3 DNA: TGCGCCAGCAGTGACGGGGACAGCCCTGAGCAGTACTTC; CDR3 protein: CASSDGDSPEQYF
clone size: -; V gene: TRBV11-1; D gene: TRBD2; J gene: TRBJ2-3; CDR3 DNA: TGTGCCAGCAGCTTACGGACTAGCGGGGGCACAGATACGCAGTATTTT; CDR3 protein: CASSLRTSGGTDTQYF
clone size: -; V gene: TRBV7-9; D gene: TRBD2; J gene: TRBJ2-5; CDR3 DNA: TGTGCCAGCAGCCGTAGCGGGGGGGCCGTGGGAGAGACCCAGTACTTC; CDR3 protein: CASSRSGGAVGETQYF
clone size: -; V gene: TRBV21-1; D gene: -; J gene: TRBJ2-2; CDR3 DNA: TGTGCCAGCAGCCTAGTTAGCCCGAATACGAACACCGGGGAGCTGTTTTTT; CDR3 protein: CASSLVSPNTNTGELFF